This T cell receptor (beta chain) came from a study of blood T cell repertoires in COVID-19. The data were produced by immunoSEQ multiplex PCR, yet TCRdb's version contains in-frame clones alone and is incomplete. The sample holds tens of thousands of clones, roughly 87% seen once. V shed 4 bases, J shed 5 bases, and the junction held 2 bases outside the gene matches. Germline values: CDR1 SQVTM, CDR2 ANQGSEA. The CDR3 sequence is 13 residues long. The chain has TRBV29-1 and TRBJ2-7; 13 bases match TRBD2. Sequences were obtained from peripheral blood. This clonotype was obtained from a human donor with active COVID-19. The donor label of this sample is uncertain. CDR3 nucleotide sequence: TGCAGCGTTGGGACTAGCGGGAGACACGAGCAGTACTTC. Amino acid sequence: CSVGTSGRHEQYF.